This TCR beta chain is drawn from a study of tumor and adjacent non-tumor tissue in lung cancer. This clonotype was seen ten or more times. Its antigen is not known. A modified ARM-PCR protocol with three rounds of nested PCR amplified TCRbeta. TCRdb called the multiplex PCR reads again in MiXCR, with one record for every CDR3 protein. The data show fewer than 55,000 distinct CDR3 sequences, approximately 59% seen once. Study results and caveats: Compared with tumor, normal lung showed significantly lower TCR diversity.

RNA was extracted from bulk tissue without any cell sorting. This non-tumor lung sample came from over 3 cm beyond the tumor edge. Chemotherapy-naive patients with new lung cancer underwent thoracic surgery in China, August–November 2014. The TCR sequence derives from a woman in her forties with non-small cell lung cancer. Sequenced material: distant non-tumor lung tissue.

CDR3 region: CASSKGLIFSNTEAFF. The CDR3 DNA reads TGTGCCAGCAGCAAAGGACTCATCTTTTCGAACACTGAAGCTTTCTTT. The chain recombines TRBV21-1 with TRBJ1-1. TRBV21-1 is noted as a pseudogene. The CDR3 spans 16 residues.